These T cell receptor beta chains were read from a single sample in a study of CD8+ T cells in alopecia areata. Repertoires were generated with immunoSEQ multiplex PCR, while TCRdb's copy carries only in-frame clones and drops some. The data show roughly 100,000 clones, less than 70% seen once. The sequencing input was CD4+ T cells sorted from blood. All receptors derive from a human donor in good health. Each CDR3 is given without its conserved first and last residue. The order of the fields is CDR3 protein, J gene, V gene.

ASSLGTASTDTQY | TRBJ2-3 | TRBV7-7
ASSLGGARDEKLF | TRBJ1-4 | TRBV4-2
AWSVLTETQY | TRBJ2-5 | TRBV30
AWRTGPNTEAF | TRBJ1-1 | TRBV30
ASGDTNQPQH | TRBJ1-5 | TRBV2
ASSPGTSENTEAF | TRBJ1-1 | TRBV18
ASSLGGLAVKETQY | TRBJ2-5 | TRBV5-1
ASSLMVGTVNSPLH | TRBJ1-6 | TRBV7-2
ASSQDRTYEQY | TRBJ2-7 | TRBV4-2
ASRTGTGDTYEQY | TRBJ2-7 | TRBV6-1
ASSPGTGYYEQY | TRBJ2-7 | TRBV5-6
ASSRVKNIQY | TRBJ2-4 | TRBV5-6
ASSETPGETQY | TRBJ2-5 | TRBV18
ASSVLAGGSKNIQY | TRBJ2-4 | TRBV6-6
AISQRGGRQETQY | TRBJ2-5 | TRBV10-3
ASSYTGGYATDTQY | TRBJ2-3 | TRBV5-1
AWRGGADTQY | TRBJ2-3 | TRBV30
ASSQPRATNEKLF | TRBJ1-4 | TRBV4-1
AIRQGSGNTIY | TRBJ1-3 | TRBV10-3
AWSVAGGGYNSPLH | TRBJ1-6 | TRBV30
ASSWGRAGGYT | TRBJ1-2 | TRBV27
ASSLDRVEGEVTDTQY | TRBJ2-3 | TRBV25-1
ASSPSYRRANYGYT | TRBJ1-2 | TRBV28
ASSQYYAYEQY | TRBJ2-7 | TRBV4-3
ASVRGHRETQY | TRBJ2-5 | TRBV6-6
ASSSAVTDTQY | TRBJ2-3 | TRBV28
ASKYPGARETQY | TRBJ2-5 | TRBV25-1
ASSSALGGAD | TRBJ2-5 | TRBV28
ASSLPNNEKLF | TRBJ1-4 | TRBV7-2
AWSGGIGNQPQH | TRBJ1-5 | TRBV30
ASSLEGLAGGPRKTQY | TRBJ2-5 | TRBV5-1
ASSFTGGDNSPLH | TRBJ1-6 | TRBV5-1
ASSFTGDYGYT | TRBJ1-2 | TRBV5-1
ASSLGDQRTEAF | TRBJ1-1 | TRBV11-3
SGQGQETQY | TRBJ2-5 | TRBV29-1
ASSIGTQSNQPQH | TRBJ1-5 | TRBV11-2
ASSSQGLPQLGYT | TRBJ1-2 | TRBV18
ASSQTGTGYHEQY | TRBJ2-7 | TRBV27
ASGLLDTQY | TRBJ2-3 | TRBV7-2
ATSRDGGTIY | TRBJ1-3 | TRBV15
AWTGTVGYGYT | TRBJ1-2 | TRBV30
AWRWTELNTEAF | TRBJ1-1 | TRBV30
SAPRGHEQF | TRBJ2-1 | TRBV20-1
ASSQDYITAGGRTDTQY | TRBJ2-3 | TRBV4-3
ASSTGRANEKLF | TRBJ1-4 | TRBV5-1
ASSPTGPNTEAF | TRBJ1-1 | TRBV18
ASSPGQINYGYT | TRBJ1-2 | TRBV4-1
SVNGSDAF | TRBJ1-1 | TRBV29-1
ASSLSRAQY | TRBJ2-3 | TRBV28
ASSQDLRGETQY | TRBJ2-5 | TRBV4-2
ASSEYGAGQGAQTEAF | TRBJ1-1 | TRBV25-1
SVQGTGYYNEQF | TRBJ2-1 | TRBV29-1
ASSPMPGQGYTGELF | TRBJ2-2 | TRBV14